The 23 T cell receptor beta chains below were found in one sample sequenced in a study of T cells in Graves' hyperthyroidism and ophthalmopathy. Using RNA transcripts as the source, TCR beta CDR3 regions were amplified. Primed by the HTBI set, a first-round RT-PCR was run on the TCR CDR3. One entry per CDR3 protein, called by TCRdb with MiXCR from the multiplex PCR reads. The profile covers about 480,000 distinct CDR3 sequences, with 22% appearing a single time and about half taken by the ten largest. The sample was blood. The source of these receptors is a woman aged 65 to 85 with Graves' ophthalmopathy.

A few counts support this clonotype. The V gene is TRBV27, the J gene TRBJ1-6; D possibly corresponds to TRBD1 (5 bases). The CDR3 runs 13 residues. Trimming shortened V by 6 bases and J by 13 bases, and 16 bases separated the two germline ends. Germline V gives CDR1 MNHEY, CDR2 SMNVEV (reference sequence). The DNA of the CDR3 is TGTGCCAGCAGAGGATGGGGGGAAATGCCCCTCCACTTT. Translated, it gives CASRGWGEMPLHF.

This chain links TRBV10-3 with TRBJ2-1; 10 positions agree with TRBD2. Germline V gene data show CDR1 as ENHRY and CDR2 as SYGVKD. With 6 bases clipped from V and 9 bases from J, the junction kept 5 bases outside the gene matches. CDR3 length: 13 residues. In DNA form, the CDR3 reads TGTGCCATCAGCACTAGCGGGAAACGTGAGCAGTTCTTC. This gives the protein CAISTSGKREQFF.

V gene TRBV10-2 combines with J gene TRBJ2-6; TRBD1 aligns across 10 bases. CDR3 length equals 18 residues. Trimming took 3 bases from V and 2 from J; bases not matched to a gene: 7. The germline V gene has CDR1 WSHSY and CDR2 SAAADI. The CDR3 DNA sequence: TGCGCCAGCAGTGACTCGCCGGGACAGGGGACTGGGGCCAACGTCCTGACTTTC. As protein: CASSDSPGQGTGANVLTF.

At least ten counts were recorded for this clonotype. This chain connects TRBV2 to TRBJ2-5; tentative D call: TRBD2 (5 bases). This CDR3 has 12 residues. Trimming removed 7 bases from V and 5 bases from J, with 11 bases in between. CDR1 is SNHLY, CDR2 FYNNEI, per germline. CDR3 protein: CASTVRAETQYF. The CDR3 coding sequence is TGTGCCAGCACGGTGAGGGCGGAGACCCAGTACTTC.

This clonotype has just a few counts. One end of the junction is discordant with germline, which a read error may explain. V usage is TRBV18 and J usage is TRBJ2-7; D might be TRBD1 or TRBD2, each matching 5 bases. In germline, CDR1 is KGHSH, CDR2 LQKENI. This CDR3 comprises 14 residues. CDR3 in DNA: TGTGCCAGCTCACCCCCGGGACGGAAAAACGAGCAATACTTC. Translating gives CASSPPGRKNEQYF.

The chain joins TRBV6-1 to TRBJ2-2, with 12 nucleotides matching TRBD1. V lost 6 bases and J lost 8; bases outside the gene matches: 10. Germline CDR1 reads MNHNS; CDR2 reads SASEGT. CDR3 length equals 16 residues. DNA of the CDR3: TGTGCCAGCAGCTTCCCGGGACAGGGGGCAACGGGGGAGCTGTTTTTT. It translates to CASSFPGQGATGELFF.

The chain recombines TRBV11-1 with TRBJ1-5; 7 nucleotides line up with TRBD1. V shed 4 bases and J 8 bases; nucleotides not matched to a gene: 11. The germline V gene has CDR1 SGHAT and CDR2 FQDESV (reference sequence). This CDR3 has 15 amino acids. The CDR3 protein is CASSSRDSFKEPQHF. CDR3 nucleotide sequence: TGTGCCAGCAGCTCTCGGGACAGCTTCAAAGAGCCCCAGCATTTT.

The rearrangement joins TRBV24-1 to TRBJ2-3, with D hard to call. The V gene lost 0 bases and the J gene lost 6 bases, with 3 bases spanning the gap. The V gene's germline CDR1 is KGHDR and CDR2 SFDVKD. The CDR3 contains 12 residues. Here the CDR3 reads CATSDLWDTQYF. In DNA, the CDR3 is TGTGCCACCAGTGATTTGTGGGATACGCAGTATTTT.

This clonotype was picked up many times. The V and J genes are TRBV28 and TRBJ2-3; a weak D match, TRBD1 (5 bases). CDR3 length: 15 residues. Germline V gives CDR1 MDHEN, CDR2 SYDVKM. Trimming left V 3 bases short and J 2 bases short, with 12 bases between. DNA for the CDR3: TGTGCCAGCAGTTTCCGACACGGACACACAGATACGCAGTATTTT. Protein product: CASSFRHGHTDTQYF.

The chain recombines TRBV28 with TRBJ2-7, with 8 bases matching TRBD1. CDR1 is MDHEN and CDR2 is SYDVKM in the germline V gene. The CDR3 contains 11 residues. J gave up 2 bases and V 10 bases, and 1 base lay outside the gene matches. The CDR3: CAIQGAYEQYF. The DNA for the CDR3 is TGTGCCATACAGGGGGCCTACGAGCAGTACTTC.

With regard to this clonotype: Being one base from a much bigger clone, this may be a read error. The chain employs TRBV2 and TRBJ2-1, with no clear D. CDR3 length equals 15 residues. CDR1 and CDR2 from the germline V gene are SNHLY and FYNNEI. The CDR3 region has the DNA TGTGCCAACAGTGTGGGTAATCCCCTCTACAATGAGCAGTTCTTC. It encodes CANSVGNPLYNEQFF.

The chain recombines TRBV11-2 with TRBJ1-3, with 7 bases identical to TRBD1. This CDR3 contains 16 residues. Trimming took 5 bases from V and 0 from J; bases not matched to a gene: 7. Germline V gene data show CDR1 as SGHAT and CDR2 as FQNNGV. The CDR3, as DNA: TGTGCCAGCAGCATACGACAGGGCAACTCTGGAAACACCATATATTTT. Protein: CASSIRQGNSGNTIYF.

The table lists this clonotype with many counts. In nucleotides, the CDR3 is TGTGCCAGCACCAAAGGGGGGGGTGGCACTGAAGCTTTCTTT. It encodes CASTKGGGGTEAFF. The chain carries TRBV2 and TRBJ1-1; perhaps TRBD1 as D (6 bases). Germline V gene lookup returns CDR1 SNHLY and CDR2 FYNNEI. Deletions cut 7 bases from V and 4 bases from J, with 16 bases between. CDR3 length: 14 residues.

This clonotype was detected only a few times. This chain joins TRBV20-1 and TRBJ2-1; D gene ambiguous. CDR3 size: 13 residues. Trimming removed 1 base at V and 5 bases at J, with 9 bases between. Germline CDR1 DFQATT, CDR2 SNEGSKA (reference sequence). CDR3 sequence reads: CSARGAIDNEQFF. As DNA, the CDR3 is TGCAGTGCTAGAGGAGCGATCGACAATGAGCAGTTCTTC.

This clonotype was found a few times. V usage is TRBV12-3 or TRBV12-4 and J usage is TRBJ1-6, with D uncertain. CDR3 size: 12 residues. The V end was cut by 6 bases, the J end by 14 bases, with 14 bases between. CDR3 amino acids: CASSQPPVALHF. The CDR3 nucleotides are TGTGCCAGCAGCCAACCCCCGGTGGCCCTCCACTTT.

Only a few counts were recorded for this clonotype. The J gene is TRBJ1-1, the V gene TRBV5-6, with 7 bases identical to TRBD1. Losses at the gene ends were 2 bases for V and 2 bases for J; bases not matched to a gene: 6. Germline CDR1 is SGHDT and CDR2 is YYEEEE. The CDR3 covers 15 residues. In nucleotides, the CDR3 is TGTGCCAGCAGCTTTGACAGGGCCATAAACACTGAAGCTTTCTTT. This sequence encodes CASSFDRAINTEAFF.

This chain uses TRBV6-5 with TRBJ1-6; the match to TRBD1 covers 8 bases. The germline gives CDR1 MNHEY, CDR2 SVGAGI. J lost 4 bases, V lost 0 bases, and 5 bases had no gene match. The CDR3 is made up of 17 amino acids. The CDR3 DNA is TGTGCCAGCAGTTACTCCGGGACAGGAGTTTATAATTCACCCCTCCACTTT. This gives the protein CASSYSGTGVYNSPLHF.

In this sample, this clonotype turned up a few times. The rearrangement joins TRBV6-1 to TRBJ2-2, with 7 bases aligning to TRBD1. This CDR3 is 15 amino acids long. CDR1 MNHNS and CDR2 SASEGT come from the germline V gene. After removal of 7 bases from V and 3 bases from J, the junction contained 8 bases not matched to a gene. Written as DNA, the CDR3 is TGTGCCAGCACCCGACAGGGCAGGGACACCGGGGAGCTGTTTTTT. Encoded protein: CASTRQGRDTGELFF.

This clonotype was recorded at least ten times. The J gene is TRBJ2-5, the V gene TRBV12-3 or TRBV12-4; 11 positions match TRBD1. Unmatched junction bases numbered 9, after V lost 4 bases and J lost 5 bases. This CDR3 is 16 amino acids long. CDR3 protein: CASSSGGTGGRETQYF. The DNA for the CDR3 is TGTGCCAGCAGTTCTGGGGGGACAGGGGGTAGGGAGACCCAGTACTTC.

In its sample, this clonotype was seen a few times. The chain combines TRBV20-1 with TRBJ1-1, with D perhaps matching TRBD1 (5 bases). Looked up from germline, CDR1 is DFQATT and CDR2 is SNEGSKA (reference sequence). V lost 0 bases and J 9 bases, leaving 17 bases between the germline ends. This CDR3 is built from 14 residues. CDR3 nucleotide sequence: TGCAGTGCTAGAGACCCGACAGCAACTCGGCAAGCTTTCTTT. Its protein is CSARDPTATRQAFF.

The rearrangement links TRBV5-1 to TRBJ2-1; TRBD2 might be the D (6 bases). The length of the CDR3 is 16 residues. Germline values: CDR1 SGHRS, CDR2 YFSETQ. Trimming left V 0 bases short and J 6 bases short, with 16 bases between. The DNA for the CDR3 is TGCGCCAGCAGCTTGGAGGGACCCCGTAGCGGCAATGAGCAGTTCTTC. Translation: CASSLEGPRSGNEQFF.

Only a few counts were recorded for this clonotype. This CDR3 is CSVVIQPADEQYF. CDR3 DNA: TGCAGCGTTGTTATACAACCGGCCGACGAGCAGTACTTC. The rearrangement joins TRBV29-1 to TRBJ2-7; no definite D call. Trimming took off 4 bases at V and 5 bases at J, with 15 bases between the two ends. Germline CDR1 SQVTM, CDR2 ANQGSEA. The CDR3 is made up of 13 amino acids.

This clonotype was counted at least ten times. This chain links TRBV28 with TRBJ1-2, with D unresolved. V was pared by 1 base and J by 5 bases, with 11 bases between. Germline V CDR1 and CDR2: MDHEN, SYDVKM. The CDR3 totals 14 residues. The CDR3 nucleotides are TGTGCCAGCAGTTTATTGGAACTAGGATATGGCTACACCTTC. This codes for CASSLLELGYGYTF.